This is a list of T cell receptor beta chains from one sample in a study of T-cell reconstitution after alpha-beta-depleted transplantation in children. From the PCR reads, TCRdb called clonotypes with MiXCR, one entry per CDR3 protein. Found here are a few hundred thousand distinct CDR3 sequences, approximately 42% of them singletons; the top ten hold under 35%. The sample here was PBMCs, taken before TCRalphabeta/CD19-depleted stem cell transplant. The receptors originated from a girl aged 2 to 10 with aplastic anemia, due to receive a stem cell transplant. Each CDR3 is given without its conserved first and last residue. The D gene is left open where the match is weak.

V gene	J gene	D gene	CDR3 protein
TRBV20-1	TRBJ2-4	TRBD1	SAADRVAKNIQY
TRBV6-1	TRBJ1-2	TRBD1	ASSEWTGPNYGYT
TRBV28	TRBJ2-1	TRBD1	ASSTAGTGDNEQF
TRBV9	TRBJ1-1	NA	ASSPPTGKNTEAI
TRBV7-8	TRBJ2-1	TRBD2	ASSPRLAAYNEQF
TRBV6-1	TRBJ1-2	NA	ASHDRDRLYYGYT
TRBV20-1	TRBJ2-1	TRBD1	SASGTGGFPYNEQF
TRBV29-1	TRBJ1-3	NA	SALRSGNTIY
TRBV5-1	TRBJ1-1	NA	ASSYIDVNTEAF
TRBV5-1	TRBJ2-7	NA	ASSFAPGSTYEQY
TRBV5-5	TRBJ2-2	NA	ASSPPGGRITGELF
TRBV18	TRBJ2-5	NA	ASSTRDQETQY
TRBV5-8	TRBJ1-1	NA	ASSLAIGVYTEAF
TRBV5-1	TRBJ1-1	TRBD1	ASSAGGQRNTEAF
TRBV6-5	TRBJ2-5	TRBD1	ASSYGTGRSETQY
TRBV11-2	TRBJ1-4	TRBD1	ASSPRTGRGEKLF
TRBV6-1	TRBJ1-1	TRBD1	ASRRGRFTEAF
TRBV2	TRBJ2-2	TRBD2	ASSEPGSGGTGELF
TRBV4-3	TRBJ2-7	NA	ASSQDLGTPYEQY
TRBV6-5	TRBJ2-5	NA	ASSYSINLQETQY
TRBV28	TRBJ2-7	NA	ASSPPVERSPNSYEQY
TRBV25-1	TRBJ2-1	NA	ASSEFGGSYNEQF
TRBV5-6	TRBJ1-1	NA	ASSFEVGGGILREAF
TRBV15	TRBJ1-4	NA	ATSRAGYLEKLF
TRBV28	TRBJ2-7	NA	ASFPQGRGYEQY
TRBV12-3/TRBV12-4	TRBJ1-5	NA	ASSLSGLGSQPQH
TRBV5-5	TRBJ2-2	NA	ASSLAETATGELF
TRBV15	TRBJ2-7	NA	ATSRDQSVASYEQY
TRBV28	TRBJ2-2	TRBD2	ARGTRLNTGELF
TRBV7-2	TRBJ2-1	NA	ASSLSGGPAYNEQF
TRBV7-2	TRBJ2-7	TRBD2	ASSLGAGATYEQY
TRBV4-1	TRBJ2-4	TRBD1	ASSQGQGTNIQY
TRBV15	TRBJ1-1	NA	ATSRLGEDTEAF
TRBV6-1	TRBJ2-7	NA	ASSDTVYEQY
TRBV28	TRBJ2-3	TRBD2	ASSLGTSGRDTQY
TRBV24-1	TRBJ2-3	TRBD2	ATESRGGLAGVRDTQY
TRBV5-5	TRBJ1-1	NA	ASKKLGTLNTEAF
TRBV2	TRBJ1-2	NA	ASSDGLGYGYT
TRBV27	TRBJ2-1	TRBD2	ASSFSGLAGGGEQF
TRBV5-1	TRBJ2-7	TRBD2	ASSFTTSGYEQY
TRBV9	TRBJ2-2	TRBD2	ASSVVTSGSGGELF
TRBV3-1	TRBJ2-2	TRBD1	ASSQGFRGPANTGELF
TRBV7-3	TRBJ1-4	NA	ASSLTGVTNEKLF
TRBV6-1	TRBJ1-4	TRBD1	ASSRTGDEKLF
TRBV20-1	TRBJ1-5	TRBD1	SARRQGVTQPQH
TRBV10-2	TRBJ2-3	TRBD1	ASSDAGTGGTDTQY
TRBV7-2	TRBJ1-2	NA	ASSPRGPQGNYGYT
TRBV9	TRBJ1-2	NA	ASSPRGHMSYGYT
TRBV20-1	TRBJ1-2	NA	SASPRRYGYT
TRBV6-5	TRBJ2-6	TRBD1	ASSYSGGAGANVLT
TRBV29-1	TRBJ2-7	TRBD2	SVLPTSGYEQY